Presented here are 13 T cell receptor beta chains from one specimen sequenced in a study of T cells in Graves' hyperthyroidism and ophthalmopathy. RNA transcripts yielded amplified TCR beta CDR3 regions. TCR CDR3 regions were first amplified by RT-PCR with HTBI primers. One entry per CDR3 protein, called by TCRdb with MiXCR from the multiplex PCR reads. In the table there are 350,000 or so distinct CDR3 sequences, 15% to 20% of which are singletons. Material for sequencing was blood. These receptors all stem from a woman in her 50s with Graves' hyperthyroidism.

This clonotype was seen only a few times. The V and J genes are TRBV6-2 or TRBV6-3 and TRBJ2-7; maybe TRBD2 (6 bases). The V end lost 7 bases, the J end lost 2 bases, and 9 bases lay between the germline ends. The CDR3 is made up of 12 amino acids. Germline V gene sequence: CDR1 MNHEY, CDR2 SVGEGT. The CDR3: CASNRLAYEQYV. As DNA, the CDR3 is TGTGCCAGCAACAGACTAGCCTACGAGCAGTACGTC.

This clonotype was observed a handful of times. The rearrangement joins TRBV3-1 to TRBJ2-7; 7 nucleotides match TRBD1. CDR1 and CDR2 (germline): LGHDT, YNNKEL (reference sequence). The CDR3 is 15 residues long. The V and J ends lost 4 bases and 5 bases, in that order; junction bases with no gene match: 11. CDR3 sequence reads: CASSPPGTATHEQYF. The CDR3 nucleotides are TGTGCCAGCAGCCCACCCGGGACAGCGACCCACGAGCAGTACTTC.

The gene calls are TRBV9 and TRBJ1-2, with TRBD1 matching 7 bases. This CDR3 comprises 15 residues. Germline loops: CDR1 SGDLS, CDR2 YYNGEE. The trim removed 4 bases at V and 5 bases at J, leaving 11 bases unmatched. CDR3: CASSPTRTGQYGYTF. In nucleotides, the CDR3 is TGTGCCAGCAGCCCCACCCGGACAGGTCAATATGGCTACACCTTC.

The table lists this clonotype with many counts. The chain is built from TRBV6-1 and TRBJ2-3; TRBD2 agrees at 7 bases. With V trimmed by 5 bases and J by 4 bases, 6 bases remained unmatched. This CDR3 is built from 14 residues. Germline loops: CDR1 MNHNS, CDR2 SASEGT. CDR3 loop: CASSLGLESDTQYF. The CDR3 nucleotides are TGTGCCAGCAGTTTAGGACTAGAATCAGATACGCAGTATTTT.

This clonotype was counted between two and nine times. The chain combines TRBV2 with TRBJ2-3; D remains ambiguous. Per germline, CDR1 SNHLY and CDR2 FYNNEI. This CDR3 spans 13 amino acids. Trimming stripped 1 base from V and 3 bases from J, with 5 bases between. This CDR3 is CASSEVRTDTQYF. The CDR3 DNA is TGTGCCAGCAGTGAAGTTAGAACAGATACGCAGTATTTT.

This clonotype showed up just a few times. The V call is TRBV19, the J call TRBJ1-4; a weak D match, TRBD1 (5 bases). From germline, CDR1 is LNHDA and CDR2 SQIVND (reference sequence). This CDR3 has 13 amino acids. The V and J ends lost 7 bases and 7 bases respectively, with 13 bases between them. The CDR3 coding sequence is TGTGCCAGTACCTCGGGACTGAGTGAAAAACTGTTTTTT. Translating gives CASTSGLSEKLFF.

This clonotype has more than one count but fewer than ten. Here the CDR3 reads CASSIFAGKNYEQYF. Here the CDR3 DNA reads TGTGCCAGTAGCATTTTTGCGGGCAAGAACTACGAGCAGTACTTC. J is TRBJ2-7 and V is TRBV7-8; tentative D call: TRBD2 (5 bases). The CDR3 extends over 15 amino acids. Trimming cost V 9 bases and J 3 bases, with 21 bases left between them. CDR1 and CDR2 from the germline V gene are SGHVS and FQNEAQ.

The gene calls are TRBV6-1 and TRBJ1-2; tentative D call: TRBD1 (6 bases). V shed 5 bases and J shed 7 bases, with 20 bases lying between them. Germline V gives CDR1 MNHNS, CDR2 SASEGT. The CDR3 extends over 15 amino acids. This CDR3 reads CASSPSWGRGVGYTF. In DNA form, the CDR3 reads TGTGCCAGCAGTCCCTCTTGGGGGCGAGGCGTTGGCTACACCTTC.

There are a few counts of this clonotype. The chain has TRBV27 and TRBJ2-7; TRBD2 is a possible D gene (5 bases). V dropped 4 bases and J dropped 9 bases, with 19 bases sitting between them. The CDR3 has 14 residues. Germline lookup yields CDR1 MNHEY and CDR2 SMNVEV (reference sequence). The chain's CDR3 is CASSYNEGSDGQYF. The CDR3 coding sequence is TGTGCCAGCAGTTATAATGAGGGTTCGGACGGGCAGTACTTC.

This clonotype was counted a few times. V usage is TRBV7-3 and J usage is TRBJ2-1; 8 nucleotides line up with TRBD2. Losses at the gene ends were 8 bases for V and 8 bases for J; bases not matched to a gene: 17. Germline CDR1 reads SGHTA; CDR2 reads FQGTGA. The CDR3 spans 16 residues. The CDR3 loop is CASSSGSHAPADEQFF. CDR3 DNA: TGTGCCAGCTCCAGCGGGAGTCATGCCCCGGCAGATGAGCAGTTCTTC.

This clonotype was seen at least ten times. The rearrangement joins TRBV12-3 or TRBV12-4 to TRBJ1-2; maybe TRBD1 (6 bases). This CDR3 is 15 amino acids long. V lost 6 bases and J lost 3, with 17 bases in between. The CDR3 DNA sequence: TGTGCCAGCAGCCCAAGCGGGGGCAGGGACTATGGCTACACCTTC. Translated, it gives CASSPSGGRDYGYTF.

DNA of the CDR3: TGTGCCAGCAGCATCGGGACAGGGCGCACCGGGGAGCTGTTTTTT. It codes for CASSIGTGRTGELFF. V and J are TRBV5-5 and TRBJ2-2, with 9 bases aligning to TRBD1. Losses at the gene ends were 4 bases for V and 4 bases for J; bases not matched to a gene: 5. Per the germline V gene, CDR1 is SGHKS and CDR2 is YYEKEE (reference sequence). The CDR3 totals 15 residues.

This clonotype occurred a few times. This chain uses TRBV2 with TRBJ2-6; no clear D. The germline gives CDR1 SNHLY, CDR2 FYNNEI. The CDR3 is 15 residues long. Trimming took 4 bases from V and 0 from J, leaving 7 bases between them. The DNA of the CDR3 is TGTGCCAGCAGTGTTTGGGGCTCTGGGGCCAACGTCCTGACTTTC. This gives the protein CASSVWGSGANVLTF.